This is a list of T cell receptor beta chains from one sample in a study of siplizumab effects on memory and regulatory T cells. The repertoire was sequenced with immunoSEQ multiplex PCR; TCRdb's copy has only in-frame clones and lacks some. The sample lists just under 85,000 clones, 80% to 90% occurring once. Sample: Tregs sorted from blood. These receptors all come from a human donor in good health. Both conserved end residues are part of each CDR3. Size is stated for part of the rows, as once, few or many counts, or as a class when the clone is expanded.

clone_size v_call cdr3_length cdr3_aa
- TRBV7-2 14 CASSGRQGRTEAFF
- TRBV7-9 14 CASSSTGPYTEAFF
once TRBV4-3 17 CASSQDWGTERVETQYF
- TRBV7-2 15 CASSQTRGQYYEQYF
- TRBV28 18 CASSVLIGDRGFYYEQYF
- TRBV7-7 14 CASSTGQGGNEQFF
- TRBV9 14 CASSADRGGEKLFF
- TRBV30 15 CAWSAPDRYNSPLHF
- TRBV30 14 CAWSVLSVGTEAFF
- TRBV6-4 14 CASSRDRSHYGYTF
- TRBV10-3 11 CAIQGYAEAFF
- TRBV4-1 20 CASSQPGGWVGGKSTDTQYF
- TRBV27 17 CASSLYRPGLGQGQQYF
few TRBV7-9 14 CASSLLGLSYGYTF
- TRBV29-1 14 CSVEGTDYSDTQYF
- TRBV9 15 CASSPGGRSPDTQYF
- TRBV4-3 13 CASSAQGLGGYTF
- TRBV4-2 17 CASSRQTAPDSSYEQYF
- TRBV5-1 12 CASSLVTDTQYF
- TRBV5-1 13 CASSLAGVYEQYF
- TRBV6-5 14 CASSYSSGVYGYTF
once TRBV6-5 15 CASSSGPAGNEKLFF
- TRBV6-1 16 CASSARFREGNTEAFF
- TRBV5-4 11 CASSWNYEQYF
- TRBV9 12 CASSVEGYEQYF
- TRBV28 14 CASSSGQNPYGYTF
- TRBV2 13 CASKRQINYEQYF
- TRBV30 11 CAWSTDFRQFF
- TRBV20-1 10 CSADRGGYTF
- TRBV18 12 CASAGVLGEQYF
- TRBV6-1 13 CASSENRGWGYTF
- TRBV18 16 CASSPRGGGGTDTQYF
few TRBV2 15 CASSEQSNSNQPQHF
- TRBV4-3 15 CASSRNDISGNTIYF
- TRBV7-9 15 CASSPLVFGTDTQYF
- TRBV5-4 13 CASSRDRQETQYF
- TRBV15 13 CATKGDLNTEAFF
- TRBV18 11 CASSQDETQYF
- TRBV19 13 CASRGGPKNEQFF
once TRBV9 13 CASSLGGQETQYF
once TRBV5-1 13 CASSAGGDYGYTF
- TRBV4-3 13 CASSQDLDQPQHF
- TRBV2 13 CASKGQGTGELFF
- TRBV30 15 CAWSVLGAVSYEQYF
- TRBV7-9 12 CASSFQVGELFF
- TRBV7-7 13 CASSWSLDTEAFF
- TRBV6-1 14 CASSERQGNYEQYF
once TRBV19 15 CASRSRDREAQPQHF
- TRBV7-9 15 CASSSRGGTNEKLFF
- TRBV5-1 15 CASSLLGAPNYGYTF
- TRBV10-3 15 CAISRTPTNTGELFF
- TRBV4-1 15 CASSQEGRLYYEQYF
- TRBV9 15 CASSVDLSRGGTQYF
- TRBV18 15 CASSPGTGAYNEQFF
- TRBV29-1 13 CSVKQGLSYGYTF
- TRBV2 11 CASRDGYEQYF
- TRBV7-9 14 CASSLTGDTGELFF